This T cell receptor beta chain emerged from a study of blood T cells in healthy people across ages. Overall study results and limits: Researchers deemed the diversity estimates from one million T cells underestimates.

Through a sample-barcoded 5' primer and a J-beta primer mix, a second PCR was run for roughly 6 to 11 cycles. Each sample provided no less than 2.5 million CDR3-containing paired-end reads. In TCRdb, the 5' RACE reads were re-called with MiXCR into one record per CDR3 protein. Of around 780,000 distinct CDR3 sequences detected, around 25% appear once; the ten largest clones hold under 3%. With regard to this clonotype: No antigen is known for it.

This CDR3 contains 12 residues. J gave up 5 bases and V 6 bases, and 1 base lay outside the gene matches. Germline V CDR1 and CDR2: SNHLY, FYNNEI. The sample was also reused in another study, on T cells of mothers and their children.

The rearrangement joins TRBV2 to TRBJ2-5; TRBD1 matches 9 bases. This clonotype was sampled from a boy between 10 and 17 years old in good health. The sequenced sample consisted of blood. CDR3 sequence reads: CASRQGAETQYF. The DNA of the CDR3 is TGTGCCAGCAGACAGGGGGCTGAGACCCAGTACTTC.